The subject of this entry is one T cell receptor (beta chain). This receptor's antigen is unknown. No base quality information exists; no much larger clone differs at one position. In total, 600 or so healthy bone marrow donors made up the cohort. Cohort members were all nominally healthy when sampled, although unrecorded immune exposures were likely present. The donor tested CMV seropositive and was one of the 289 seropositive cohort members. Every donor gave a peripheral blood sample, and the peripheral blood mononuclear cells from that sample were used for TCR beta sequencing. Genomic DNA was extracted from the blood cell samples with the Qiagen DNeasy Blood Extraction Kit. This specimen belongs to a study of cytomegalovirus exposure and HLA in healthy donors (dated by TCRdb to the late 2010s). Study-level background: In an earlier analysis of some 550 of the donors, about 270 Gb of sequence data and 90 million to 120 million unique TCR beta sequences from 180 million or so T cells were reported. Across some 400 genotyped donors of the cohort, an average of roughly 230,000 unique TCR beta nucleotide sequences per donor were sequenced, and approximately 19% of those sequences were non-productive. A later analysis re-analyzed previously published TCR beta repertoires from roughly 630 donors and added high-resolution HLA genotyping to study TCR occurrence patterns. The number of typed donors differed by locus: 629-630 for A, B, C, DRB1 and DQB1; some 500 for DQA1; around 610 for DPA1; and some 430 for DPB1. A later genetic analysis used genome-wide SNP genotypes for about 65% of the roughly 700 donors, treating that subset as a discovery cohort. In an earlier analysis of a few hundred of the donors, high-throughput TCR beta sequencing was used to judge whether each TCR beta V gene segment behaved as functional or pseudogenic. HLA typing included class I and class II loci at four-digit resolution. Rather than drawing on any new phenotypic data, the later analysis identified candidate immune exposures from TCR beta sequences and the way those sequences occurred across donors. The study combined high-throughput TCR immunosequencing, statistical association of individual TCRs with disease status, and machine learning to predict cytomegalovirus infection status. Approximately 310 gigabases of sequencing data and approximately 85 million unique TCR sequences were included in an early release covering several hundred HLA-typed donors. The study was designed to test whether signatures of past pathogen exposure could be identified by cataloging public T cell receptors. All discovery cohort repertoires had been generated on a single sequencing platform. Alongside the repertoire data, information on donor age, sex, ethnicity and CMV serostatus was compiled. Roughly five DR-DQ haplotypes were handled as single units for association and clustering because linkage in the cohort was strong. The T cell repertoires of 700 or so subjects were profiled by immunosequencing and related to cytomegalovirus serostatus. Of the roughly 400 genotyped donors, 65% to 90% fell in the genetic ancestry cluster associated with self-reported Caucasian donors. Besides the first cohort of 666 subjects, a separate validation cohort made up of 120 different subjects was used.

The CDR3 has 15 amino acids, counting the end cysteine and phenylalanine. Just the 45-base CDR3 DNA is kept, in frame starting at base 1. V is shortened by 4 bases, J by 2 bases, and the region joining them spans 12 bases. CDR1 MNHEY and CDR2 SVGAGI were looked up in the germline V gene. Libraries came from the immunoSEQ multiplex PCR assay. A mixture of 60 forward primers for TCR Vbeta segments and 13 reverse primers for TCR Jbeta segments was used in the multiplex PCR. Amplification of the CDR3 region of rearranged TCR beta genes was performed with a multiplex PCR assay on genomic DNA. Amplified TCR beta libraries were sequenced as 87-base-pair reads on the Illumina HiSeq System. On the authors' methods: In a later analysis, tens of millions of unique TCR beta chains were counted across the 500 to 850 repertoires, and approximately 11 million of these chains were shared by at least two donors. To remove PCR and sequencing errors, raw reads were error-corrected and collapsed into unique sequences using a nearest-neighbor algorithm that merged closely related sequences. To assign V, D and J gene segments, CDR3 sequences were aligned to IMGT reference sequences. Each retained sequence needed at least a six-nucleotide match to both a V gene segment and a J gene segment. Rearrangements were classified as productive when the CDR3 lacked stop codons and remained in frame with V and J, and all other rearrangements were classified as non-productive. CDR3 was defined by IMGT convention, running from the second conserved V-encoded cysteine to the conserved J-encoded phenylalanine. In an earlier analysis of around 540 of the donors, sequences lacking an unambiguous match to a single V gene segment were excluded. An earlier analysis of a few hundred of the donors classified V segments as functional when productive rearrangements were above 56.7% and as segregating when the standard deviation between donors was above 5%. A statistical classification framework was developed to diagnose cytomegalovirus status using the catalog of TCR beta chain sequences. In a later analysis, V and J genes were assigned by comparing TCR nucleotide sequences against IMGT/GENE-DB human TR gene sequences. In a later analysis, CDR3 sequences and most-parsimonious VDJ recombination scenarios were assigned using the TCRdist pipeline. In a later analysis, each TCR beta chain was defined by its CDR3 amino acid sequence together with its V-gene family, and reads lacking a unique V-gene family were excluded. To address suspected cross-contamination and a sequencing artifact, a later analysis removed a few hundred highly shared, low-generation-probability nucleotide sequences. In a later analysis, a clonal expansion index was calculated for each public chain from normalized within-repertoire ranks of inferred template counts. Generation probabilities in a later analysis came from a VDJ recombination model fitted to out-of-frame rearrangements, and those results were checked against IGoR. In a later analysis, TCR-TCR, TCR-HLA and TCR-CMV co-occurrence was scored with hypergeometric tests, and a repertoire-size bias correction was applied to TCR pairs. False discovery rates were estimated in a later analysis by permuting HLA or CMV assignments 20 times. In a later analysis, co-occurring TCRs were grouped using DBSCAN, with TCRdist sequence similarity added in when clustering inside HLA-allele-positive subsets. Repertoires with fewer than 30,000 or more than 120,000 public chains were left out of co-occurrence clustering, as were four to six repertoires with anomalous nucleotide sharing. TCRdb retrieved this table from immuneACCESS and kept in-frame rearrangements only. Not all clones are present; in checked studies, unresolved V genes account for under half, and no reason is known for the remainder. D and trimming were read from the DNA, whereas the V and J calls and clone size are those reported in that table. This sample lists 100,000 to 150,000 clones; roughly 70% were detected once. Of the sample, 2.1% falls within the top ten clones.

General study outcomes and caveats: According to a later analysis, parvovirus B19, influenza, CMV and Epstein-Barr virus appeared linked to several top co-occurrence clusters. In an earlier analysis of roughly 500 of the donors, most TCR beta V segments appeared in productive rearrangements about 87% or about 30% of the time, broadly matching IMGT annotations. The study gave a list of about 170 TCR beta chains associated with cytomegalovirus. Most CMV-associated TCR beta chains appeared to be HLA-restricted in a later analysis, and the HLA associations seemed to be driven largely by CMV exposure. Roughly 17 rarely observed V segments, including chromosome 9 orphons, were excluded from the earlier analysis of approximately 600 of the donors because counts were too low. An association between a missense DCLRE1C variant and V-gene and J-gene trimming of TCR beta chains was found in a later genetic analysis and replicated in an independent cohort. Only TCR beta chains were sequenced in this cohort, and the absence of alpha or paired-chain data limited detectable features. When HLA alleles, especially DR and DQ, strongly co-occurred, TCR associations were difficult to assign to individual alleles. Presence/absence analyses assumed roughly uniform sequencing depth across donors, an assumption that may not hold. In vitro tests confirmed that a few of the cytomegalovirus-associated TCR beta chains recognize cytomegalovirus antigens. Most TCR sequences were seen in very few donors, while some public TCRs were found in many individuals. The sequencing pipeline was judged likely to have produced a cluster of highly shared sequence variants as a technical artifact. Correlated functional status among segregating V segments might be attributable to linkage disequilibrium, but an unknown experimental factor could not be ruled out. At a false discovery rate of 0.05, a later analysis linked 15,000 to 20,000 TCR beta sequences to specific HLA alleles. According to a later genetic analysis, donors in an Asian-associated ancestry cluster had fewer N-insertions in productive TCRs than the approximately 670-donor mean. The authors suggested that the approach could potentially be generalized to other disease states and immunological phenotypes. Because the 87-base-pair reads could not distinguish some IMGT-functional V segments, including TRBV6-2 and TRBV6-3, those segments were excluded. A later analysis found that HLA-associated TCR beta chains were more clonally expanded and had lower generation probabilities than equally common non-associated chains. The only immune exposure information available for the cohort was CMV serostatus. HLA typing was unavailable for some donors at each locus, so association tests used only the typed subset. A further reported finding was that TCR beta sequences accurately predicted the HLA-A and HLA-B alleles for most subjects in the first cohort. In both the original and validation cohorts, the classifier was reported to diagnose cytomegalovirus status with high specificity and sensitivity. According to a later analysis, TCR association rates differed among HLA loci, with DRB1 alleles showing the most associated TCRs and HLA-C alleles showing the fewest.

The receptor was isolated from a woman aged 40 to 50 in good health and CMV-seropositive. The rearrangement combines TRBV6-5 with TRBJ1-5; the D gene remains uncertain. The sequencing input was PBMCs. The sequence in DNA is TGTGCCAGCAGTTCCACGGGATCGGGCAATCAGCCCCAGCATTTT. Translated, this is CASSSTGSGNQPQHF.